This section outlines one T cell receptor (beta chain) sequence together with its context. Its cognate antigen is unknown. Germline assignment: CDR1 SGHAT and CDR2 FQDESV (reference sequence). V was shortened by 5 bases and J by 7 bases, with 18 bases between the two germline ends. The CDR3 extends over 16 amino acids. Sequencing used immunoSEQ multiplex PCR; TCRdb keeps in-frame clones, though not all of them. The table records around 64,000 clones, approximately 94% of them present only once. The sample originates from a study of graft-versus-host responses after intestinal transplantation. The sequences come from unstimulated CD4+ T cells sorted from spleen or lymph node cells, collected before transplant. The TCR comes from a human donor who was the organ donor for an intestinal transplant. The chain has TRBV11-1 and TRBJ1-6; D may be TRBD1 (5 bases). CDR3 nucleotide sequence: TGTGCCAGCAGCCTCCACGGGGGTACGTGGAATTCACCCCTCCACTTT. It specifies CASSLHGGTWNSPLHF.